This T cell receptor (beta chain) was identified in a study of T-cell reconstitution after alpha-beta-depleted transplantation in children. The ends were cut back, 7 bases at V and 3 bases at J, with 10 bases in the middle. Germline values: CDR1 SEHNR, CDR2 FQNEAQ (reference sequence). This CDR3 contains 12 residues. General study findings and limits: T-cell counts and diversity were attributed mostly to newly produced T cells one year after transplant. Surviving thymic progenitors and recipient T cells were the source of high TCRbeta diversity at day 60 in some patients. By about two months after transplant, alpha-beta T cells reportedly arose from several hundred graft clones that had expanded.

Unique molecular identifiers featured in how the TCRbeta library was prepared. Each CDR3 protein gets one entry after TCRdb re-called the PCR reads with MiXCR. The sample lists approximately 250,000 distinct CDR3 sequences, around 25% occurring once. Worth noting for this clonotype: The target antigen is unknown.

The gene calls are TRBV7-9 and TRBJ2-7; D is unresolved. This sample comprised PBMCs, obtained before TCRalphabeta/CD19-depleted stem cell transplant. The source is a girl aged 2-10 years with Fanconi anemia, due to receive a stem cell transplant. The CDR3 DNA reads TGTGCCAGCACCATTGACGGCTACGAGCAGTACTTC. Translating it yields CASTIDGYEQYF.